The rows below give T cell receptor beta chains drawn from one sample of a study of T-cell memory formation after mild COVID-19. TCRdb fed the 5' RACE reads into MiXCR, producing one record per CDR3 protein. The table shows 30,000 to 45,000 distinct CDR3 sequences, with over 10% occurring only once. Sample: PBMCs or a T cell subset sorted from them (not recorded which). The receptors were gathered from a man between 18 and 35 years old who had mild COVID-19 (a few samples of this study predate the infection). Cell type and time point are not known. CDR3s include the opening cysteine and the closing phenylalanine or tryptophan. The order of the fields is CDR3 length, clone size, D gene, V gene, J gene, CDR3 DNA, CDR3 protein. A D gene is named only where the DNA matches it firmly. Clone size is not always given. Where it is, it says once, few, many or a class for expanded clones.

CDR3 length: 14; clone size: many; D gene: .; V gene: TRBV11-2; J gene: TRBJ2-5; CDR3 DNA: TGTGCCAGCAGCACCGCTAGAGGGTGGGAGACCCAGTACTTC; CDR3 protein: CASSTARGWETQYF
CDR3 length: 16; clone size: many; D gene: .; V gene: TRBV4-1; J gene: TRBJ2-4; CDR3 DNA: TGCGCCAGCAGCCCCTTGGAAAACCTAGCCAAAAACATTCAGTACTTC; CDR3 protein: CASSPLENLAKNIQYF
CDR3 length: 15; clone size: .; D gene: .; V gene: TRBV11-2; J gene: TRBJ2-2; CDR3 DNA: TGTGCCAGCAGCTTAGTTACGGGCCTCACCGGGGAGCTGTTTTTT; CDR3 protein: CASSLVTGLTGELFF
CDR3 length: 12; clone size: many; D gene: TRBD1; V gene: TRBV29-1; J gene: TRBJ2-5; CDR3 DNA: TGCAGCGGACAGGGGTTGGGAGAGACCCAGTACTTC; CDR3 protein: CSGQGLGETQYF
CDR3 length: 13; clone size: many; D gene: .; V gene: TRBV10-3; J gene: TRBJ2-5; CDR3 DNA: TGTGCCATCAAGCTAGAACCCCAAGAGACCCAGTACTTC; CDR3 protein: CAIKLEPQETQYF
CDR3 length: 15; clone size: many; D gene: TRBD1; V gene: TRBV3-1; J gene: TRBJ2-1; CDR3 DNA: TGTGCCAGCAGCCTGAGGGGGCAATCCTACAATGAGCAGTTCTTC; CDR3 protein: CASSLRGQSYNEQFF
CDR3 length: 14; clone size: .; D gene: .; V gene: TRBV4-2; J gene: TRBJ2-2; CDR3 DNA: TGTGCCAGCAGCGGCGGGGAGGTGGGCGGGGAGCTGTTTTTT; CDR3 protein: CASSGGEVGGELFF
CDR3 length: 14; clone size: many; D gene: .; V gene: TRBV7-9; J gene: TRBJ2-4; CDR3 DNA: TGTGCCAGCAGCTTAACATGGCGGTCGAACATTCAGTACTTC; CDR3 protein: CASSLTWRSNIQYF
CDR3 length: 14; clone size: many; D gene: TRBD1; V gene: TRBV5-4; J gene: TRBJ1-2; CDR3 DNA: TGTGCCAGCAGCCCGGGGACAGACCAAGGGGGCTACACCTTC; CDR3 protein: CASSPGTDQGGYTF
CDR3 length: 13; clone size: .; D gene: TRBD1; V gene: TRBV2; J gene: TRBJ1-5; CDR3 DNA: TGTGCCAGCGGGGACAGCCTTAATCAGCCCCAGCATTTT; CDR3 protein: CASGDSLNQPQHF
CDR3 length: 13; clone size: many; D gene: TRBD2; V gene: TRBV6-6; J gene: TRBJ2-1; CDR3 DNA: TGTGCCAGCAGCCCGGGGGGGCAAAATGAGCAGTTCTTC; CDR3 protein: CASSPGGQNEQFF
CDR3 length: 14; clone size: many; D gene: .; V gene: TRBV6-1; J gene: TRBJ2-2; CDR3 DNA: TGTGCCAGCAGTGCCGGGACTGCCTCCGGGGAGCTGTTTTTT; CDR3 protein: CASSAGTASGELFF
CDR3 length: 16; clone size: many; D gene: TRBD2; V gene: TRBV7-2; J gene: TRBJ2-2; CDR3 DNA: TGTGCCAGCAGCTTTAGCGGGGGGGCGGTCCCCGGGGAGCTGTTTTTT; CDR3 protein: CASSFSGGAVPGELFF
CDR3 length: 16; clone size: many; D gene: TRBD1; V gene: TRBV3-1; J gene: TRBJ1-5; CDR3 DNA: TGTGCCAGCAGCCAGTCCGGGACAGGGGTTTTTCAGCCCCAGCATTTT; CDR3 protein: CASSQSGTGVFQPQHF
CDR3 length: 15; clone size: many; D gene: TRBD2; V gene: TRBV7-3; J gene: TRBJ2-1; CDR3 DNA: TGTGCCAGCAGCTCTTTAGCGGGGGGGCCCGCTGAGCAGTTCTTC; CDR3 protein: CASSSLAGGPAEQFF
CDR3 length: 15; clone size: many; D gene: .; V gene: TRBV12-3/TRBV12-4; J gene: TRBJ1-5; CDR3 DNA: TGTGCCAGCAGTTTAGGGGGTTCGGTCAATCAGCCCCAGCATTTT; CDR3 protein: CASSLGGSVNQPQHF
CDR3 length: 16; clone size: many; D gene: .; V gene: TRBV3-1; J gene: TRBJ1-6; CDR3 DNA: TGTGCCAGCGGAACGGGGGGAGGTAGGGTTAACTCACCCCTCCACTTT; CDR3 protein: CASGTGGGRVNSPLHF
CDR3 length: 15; clone size: many; D gene: .; V gene: TRBV12-3/TRBV12-4; J gene: TRBJ2-3; CDR3 DNA: TGTGCCAGCAGTTACCGGGTTCAGGGGACAGATACGCAGTATTTT; CDR3 protein: CASSYRVQGTDTQYF
CDR3 length: 17; clone size: medium-sized; D gene: .; V gene: TRBV29-1; J gene: TRBJ2-2; CDR3 DNA: TGCAGCGTTGAAGATTGGGGTTCTGAGGATTCCACCGGGGAGCTGTTTTTT; CDR3 protein: CSVEDWGSEDSTGELFF
CDR3 length: 13; clone size: many; D gene: .; V gene: TRBV6-5; J gene: TRBJ2-5; CDR3 DNA: TGTGCCAGCAGGCCTCCGGGGCGGGGGACCCAGTACTTC; CDR3 protein: CASRPPGRGTQYF
CDR3 length: 18; clone size: .; D gene: .; V gene: TRBV6-5; J gene: TRBJ1-6; CDR3 DNA: TGTGCCAGCAGTAACTATCCTGGGGGGAGCTCCTATAATTCACCCCTCCACTTT; CDR3 protein: CASSNYPGGSSYNSPLHF
CDR3 length: 13; clone size: many; D gene: TRBD1; V gene: TRBV5-1; J gene: TRBJ2-5; CDR3 DNA: TGCGCCAGCAGCACGACAGGGGAAGAGACCCAGTACTTC; CDR3 protein: CASSTTGEETQYF
CDR3 length: 13; clone size: many; D gene: .; V gene: TRBV5-6; J gene: TRBJ1-5; CDR3 DNA: TGTGCCAGCAGCGCGGACAGCAATCAGCCCCAGCATTTT; CDR3 protein: CASSADSNQPQHF
CDR3 length: 15; clone size: many; D gene: TRBD2; V gene: TRBV4-2; J gene: TRBJ2-5; CDR3 DNA: TGTGCCAGCAGCCAAGATAGCGGGGGGGCCGAGACCCAGTACTTC; CDR3 protein: CASSQDSGGAETQYF
CDR3 length: 14; clone size: .; D gene: .; V gene: TRBV5-6; J gene: TRBJ2-1; CDR3 DNA: TGTGCCAGCAGCTTGGTCTCAGGGGGGAATGAGCAGTTCTTC; CDR3 protein: CASSLVSGGNEQFF
CDR3 length: 13; clone size: once; D gene: .; V gene: TRBV27; J gene: TRBJ2-7; CDR3 DNA: TGTGCCAGCAGCCAGGGTATTGGGTACGAGCAGTACTTC; CDR3 protein: CASSQGIGYEQYF
CDR3 length: 13; clone size: .; D gene: TRBD1; V gene: TRBV5-1; J gene: TRBJ1-6; CDR3 DNA: TGCGCCAGCAGCATTGACAGGGTCTCACCCCTCCACTTT; CDR3 protein: CASSIDRVSPLHF
CDR3 length: 12; clone size: many; D gene: .; V gene: TRBV7-2; J gene: TRBJ2-5; CDR3 DNA: TGTGCCAGCAGCTCCCTAGGGGTGACCCAGTACTTC; CDR3 protein: CASSSLGVTQYF
CDR3 length: 15; clone size: .; D gene: TRBD1; V gene: TRBV2; J gene: TRBJ2-5; CDR3 DNA: TGTGCCAGCAGTGAATCAGCGACAGGGGAAGAGACCCAGTACTTC; CDR3 protein: CASSESATGEETQYF
CDR3 length: 11; clone size: many; D gene: .; V gene: TRBV5-4; J gene: TRBJ2-5; CDR3 DNA: TGTGCCAGCAGCTTAAGAGAGACCCAGTACTTC; CDR3 protein: CASSLRETQYF
CDR3 length: 15; clone size: many; D gene: .; V gene: TRBV6-5; J gene: TRBJ2-7; CDR3 DNA: TGTGCCAGCAGTTACCGGCAGACAGCCGGTGTCGAGCAGTACTTC; CDR3 protein: CASSYRQTAGVEQYF
CDR3 length: 12; clone size: many; D gene: .; V gene: TRBV20-1; J gene: TRBJ2-2; CDR3 DNA: TGCAGTGCTACCGCGAACACCGGGGAGCTGTTTTTT; CDR3 protein: CSATANTGELFF
CDR3 length: 14; clone size: few; D gene: .; V gene: TRBV18; J gene: TRBJ1-1; CDR3 DNA: TGTGCCAGCTCACCACGGCAGGTCGGCACTGAAGCTTTCTTT; CDR3 protein: CASSPRQVGTEAFF
CDR3 length: 14; clone size: many; D gene: TRBD1; V gene: TRBV25-1; J gene: TRBJ1-4; CDR3 DNA: TGTGCCAGCAGCCCGGGACAGCATAATGAAAAACTGTTTTTT; CDR3 protein: CASSPGQHNEKLFF
CDR3 length: 14; clone size: many; D gene: .; V gene: TRBV5-1; J gene: TRBJ2-1; CDR3 DNA: TGCGCCAGCAGCTTCGTCCCTCCGGACAATGAGCAGTTCTTC; CDR3 protein: CASSFVPPDNEQFF
CDR3 length: 16; clone size: .; D gene: TRBD2; V gene: TRBV5-1; J gene: TRBJ2-5; CDR3 DNA: TGCGCCAGCAGCTCCGTGGGAGCGGGGGACCAAGAGACCCAGTACTTC; CDR3 protein: CASSSVGAGDQETQYF
CDR3 length: 15; clone size: many; D gene: .; V gene: TRBV5-4; J gene: TRBJ1-6; CDR3 DNA: TGTGCCAGCAGCCCCGGGTTGGAACACGGTTTTTCCCTCCACTTT; CDR3 protein: CASSPGLEHGFSLHF
CDR3 length: 16; clone size: many; D gene: .; V gene: TRBV5-1; J gene: TRBJ2-6; CDR3 DNA: TGCGCCAGCAGCTTGGTCGGGAGCTCTGGGGCCAACGTCCTGACTTTC; CDR3 protein: CASSLVGSSGANVLTF
CDR3 length: 15; clone size: many; D gene: .; V gene: TRBV6-5; J gene: TRBJ2-1; CDR3 DNA: TGTGCCAGCAGTTACTCGATGCGGGGATTCGATGAGCAGTTCTTC; CDR3 protein: CASSYSMRGFDEQFF
CDR3 length: 13; clone size: .; D gene: .; V gene: TRBV6-6; J gene: TRBJ1-5; CDR3 DNA: TGTGCCAGCAGTTACGGGGACCGTCAGCCCCAGCATTTT; CDR3 protein: CASSYGDRQPQHF
CDR3 length: 13; clone size: few; D gene: .; V gene: TRBV12-3/TRBV12-4; J gene: TRBJ1-1; CDR3 DNA: TGTGCCAGCAGTTTAAGTATGAACACTGAAGCTTTCTTT; CDR3 protein: CASSLSMNTEAFF
CDR3 length: 16; clone size: many; D gene: TRBD1; V gene: TRBV27; J gene: TRBJ1-2; CDR3 DNA: TGTGCCAGCATGCGCCGGACAGGGGGCAACACCTATGGCTACACCTTC; CDR3 protein: CASMRRTGGNTYGYTF
CDR3 length: 16; clone size: many; D gene: TRBD1; V gene: TRBV3-1; J gene: TRBJ1-5; CDR3 DNA: TGTGCCAGCAGCCAGTCCGACAGGGGCTTTGGACAGCCCCAGCATTTT; CDR3 protein: CASSQSDRGFGQPQHF
CDR3 length: 15; clone size: .; D gene: .; V gene: TRBV6-5; J gene: TRBJ1-1; CDR3 DNA: TGTGCCAGCAGTTACTCGGCAGGGTGGAACACTGAAGCTTTCTTT; CDR3 protein: CASSYSAGWNTEAFF
CDR3 length: 13; clone size: many; D gene: TRBD1; V gene: TRBV7-3; J gene: TRBJ2-2; CDR3 DNA: TGTGCCAGCAGCCCGACAGGGCCCGGGGAGCTGTTTTTT; CDR3 protein: CASSPTGPGELFF
CDR3 length: 14; clone size: many; D gene: TRBD2; V gene: TRBV10-3; J gene: TRBJ2-1; CDR3 DNA: TGTGCCATCAGGCCGGGACTAGGCCCCAATGAGCAGTTCTTC; CDR3 protein: CAIRPGLGPNEQFF
CDR3 length: 14; clone size: many; D gene: .; V gene: TRBV5-1; J gene: TRBJ1-4; CDR3 DNA: TGCGCCAGCAGCTTACAGGGAGGGGGTGAAAAACTGTTTTTT; CDR3 protein: CASSLQGGGEKLFF
CDR3 length: 14; clone size: many; D gene: .; V gene: TRBV4-3; J gene: TRBJ2-5; CDR3 DNA: TGCGCCAGCAGCCATGCCGGGCTCGGGAAGACCCAGTACTTC; CDR3 protein: CASSHAGLGKTQYF
CDR3 length: 13; clone size: many; D gene: .; V gene: TRBV12-3/TRBV12-4; J gene: TRBJ2-3; CDR3 DNA: TGTGCCAGCAGTGGACGACTAACAGATACGCAGTATTTT; CDR3 protein: CASSGRLTDTQYF
CDR3 length: 22; clone size: many; D gene: TRBD2; V gene: TRBV12-5; J gene: TRBJ2-3; CDR3 DNA: TGTGCTAGTGCATCCGGGAGGACTTCCTTCCCATTCACCTTTACTAGCACAGATACGCAGTATTTT; CDR3 protein: CASASGRTSFPFTFTSTDTQYF
CDR3 length: 15; clone size: many; D gene: TRBD1; V gene: TRBV7-9; J gene: TRBJ2-1; CDR3 DNA: TGTGCCAGCAGCTTAGTGGGACAGGGGGGCCCAGAGCAGTTCTTC; CDR3 protein: CASSLVGQGGPEQFF
CDR3 length: 12; clone size: many; D gene: .; V gene: TRBV7-2; J gene: TRBJ1-6; CDR3 DNA: TGTGCCAGCAGCTTAAACGATTCACCCCTCCACTTT; CDR3 protein: CASSLNDSPLHF